Given below is one T cell receptor (beta chain) in context. Its antigen is not known. The source of the sample is a study of post-analysis software for immune sequencing data. Study-level background: The cohort encompassed relapsing-remitting, secondary progressive and progressive-relapsing multiple sclerosis disease courses. Study results and caveats: Pronounced co-clustering by F measure was evident among identically batched samples. In multiple sclerosis, normalized Chao1 diversity was significantly below that of controls. Roughly five TRBV segments occurring more often in patients than controls included TRBV5-6, TRBV5-1 and TRBV20-1.

The length of the CDR3 is 15 residues. J gave up 2 bases and V 2 bases, and 5 bases lay outside the gene matches. The germline V gene encodes CDR1 SGHTA and CDR2 FQGNSA. The authors incorporated unique molecular identifiers into the TCR beta cDNA libraries. TCRdb redid the calling of the PCR reads with MiXCR, one entry per CDR3 protein. This table has about 460,000 distinct CDR3 sequences, around 40% appearing once. This receptor was identified in a girl under 18 with multiple sclerosis. Sequencing was carried out using blood. The rearrangement joins TRBV7-2 to TRBJ2-5; 7 bases line up with TRBD1. The CDR3 is CASSLLGQSQETQYF. CDR3 nucleotide sequence: TGTGCCAGCAGCTTACTGGGACAGAGTCAAGAGACCCAGTACTTC.